The clone carrying this T cell receptor (beta chain) was found a few times. Its antigen is still unknown. The data originate from a study of T-cell reconstitution after alpha-beta-depleted transplantation in children. Findings and limits, study-wide: Surviving thymic progenitors and recipient T cells were the source of high TCRbeta diversity at day 60 in some patients.

TCRbeta library preparation incorporated unique molecular identifiers. From the PCR reads, TCRdb called clonotypes with MiXCR, one entry per CDR3 protein. The sample shows 70,000 to 95,000 distinct CDR3 sequences, around a sixth of them seen only once. CDR3 size: 13 residues. Germline CDR1 is SGHTA and CDR2 is FQGNSA. V shed 3 bases and J shed 6 bases, with 11 bases lying between them. The rearrangement joins TRBV7-2 to TRBJ1-1, with D possibly matching TRBD1 (5 bases). The source was PBMCs, mostly from graft donor cells, collected 180 days after TCRalphabeta/CD19-depleted stem cell transplant. This TCR derives from a male patient between 2 and 10 years old who had a stem cell transplant for acute lymphoblastic leukemia, so the T cells may come from the graft donor. The CDR3 DNA follows: TGTGCCAGCAGCTTTGGGGGATTCGCTGAAGCTTTCTTT. Translating it yields CASSFGGFAEAFF. The full variable domain, with the rest looked up from reference TRBV7-2 and TRBJ1-1, is GAGVSQSPSNKVTEKGKDVELRCDPISGHTALYWYRQSLGQGLEFLIYFQGNSAPDKSGLPSDRFSAERTGGSVSTLTIQRTQQEDSAVYLCASSFGGFAEAFFGQGTRLTVV.